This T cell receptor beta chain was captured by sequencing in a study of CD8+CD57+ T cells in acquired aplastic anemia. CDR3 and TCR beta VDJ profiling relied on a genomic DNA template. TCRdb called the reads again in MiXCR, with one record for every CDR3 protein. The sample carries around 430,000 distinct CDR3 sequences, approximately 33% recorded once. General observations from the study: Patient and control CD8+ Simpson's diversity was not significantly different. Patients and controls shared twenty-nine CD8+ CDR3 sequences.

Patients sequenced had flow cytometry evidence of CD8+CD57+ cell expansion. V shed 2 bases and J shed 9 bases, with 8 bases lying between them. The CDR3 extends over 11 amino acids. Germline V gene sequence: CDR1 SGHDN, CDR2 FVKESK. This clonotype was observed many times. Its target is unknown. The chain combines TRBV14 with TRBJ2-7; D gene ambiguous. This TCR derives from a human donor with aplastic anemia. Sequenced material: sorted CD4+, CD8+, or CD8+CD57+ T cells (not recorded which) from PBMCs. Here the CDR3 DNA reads TGTGCCAGCAGCCAAACAGTGTGGCAGTACTTC. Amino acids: CASSQTVWQYF.